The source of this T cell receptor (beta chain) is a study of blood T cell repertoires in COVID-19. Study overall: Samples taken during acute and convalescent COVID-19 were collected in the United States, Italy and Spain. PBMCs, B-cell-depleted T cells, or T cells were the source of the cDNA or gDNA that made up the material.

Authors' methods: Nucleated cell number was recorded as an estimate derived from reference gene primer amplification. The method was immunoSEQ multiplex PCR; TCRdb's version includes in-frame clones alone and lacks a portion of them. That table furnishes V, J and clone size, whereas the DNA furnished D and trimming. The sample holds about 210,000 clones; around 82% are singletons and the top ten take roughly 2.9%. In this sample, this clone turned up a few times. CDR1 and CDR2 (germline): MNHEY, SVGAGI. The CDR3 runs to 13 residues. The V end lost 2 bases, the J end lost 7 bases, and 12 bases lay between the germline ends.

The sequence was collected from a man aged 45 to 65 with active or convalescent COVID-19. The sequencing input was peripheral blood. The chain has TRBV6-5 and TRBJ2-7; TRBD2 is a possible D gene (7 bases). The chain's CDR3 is CASSYKGGTEQYF. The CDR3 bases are TGTGCCAGCAGTTACAAGGGGGGGACAGAGCAGTACTTC.